The clone carrying this TCR beta chain showed up many times. Specified time point: patch test 1, 2 weeks after DPC sensitization. The sample's treatment: therapeutic diphenylcyclopropenone sensitization with weekly scalp DPC. Original handling: TCR counts had a median of about 100,000 per sample and spanned roughly 20,000 to 750,000. TCRdb reprocessed the RACE reads with MiXCR, giving one entry per CDR3 protein. The V and J calls and clone size come from TCRdb's table, not from the authors' own analysis. In the table there are 95,000 to 130,000 distinct CDR3 sequences, roughly an eighth of which are singletons. These data come from a study of human T cells and chemical hapten exposure. The sequence derives from a woman in her forties or fifties with alopecia areata. Some clones in this sample may be carry-over from other donors' samples. The specimen was whole blood, collected in connection with sensitization to the hapten diphenylcyclopropenone (DPC).

The CDR3 DNA sequence: TGTGCCAGCAGCCCCGGGACGCTAAGCAATCAGCCCCAGCATTTT. Encoded protein: CASSPGTLSNQPQHF. J is TRBJ1-5 and V is TRBV9; maybe TRBD1 (5 bases). CDR1 SGDLS and CDR2 YYNGEE come from the germline V gene. CDR3 length: 15 amino acids. V shed 4 bases and J shed 1 base, with 12 bases lying between them.